This T cell receptor beta chain was documented in a study of cytomegalovirus exposure and HLA in healthy donors. Primers included in the PCR were 60 Vbeta and 13 Jbeta primers. Original analysis: Approximately 83 million unique TCR beta chains, roughly 11 million shared, were counted in a later analysis. Assay used: immunoSEQ multiplex PCR; TCRdb lists only in-frame clones, some missing. V and J calls and clone size are those listed in that table; D and trimming were worked out from the DNA. Of about 150,000 clones in the sample, approximately 69% were seen once. Notes on the study in general: It is likely that the observed cluster of highly shared sequence variants was a sequencing artifact. Later, an analysis showed that TCR beta chains associated with HLA were more clonally expanded than others that were equally common.

CDR3 length: 15 amino acids. Germline assignment: CDR1 SGDLS and CDR2 YYNGEE. Trimming shortened V by 0 bases and J by 0 bases, and 10 bases separated the two germline ends. With respect to this clone: Its target is not known.

These donors, healthy bone marrow donors, were studied. The origin of this receptor is a man between 25 and 39 years old in good health and CMV-seronegative. The chain combines TRBV9 with TRBJ2-7; D may be TRBD2 (5 bases). Sequencing used PBMCs. The CDR3 nucleotides read TGTGCCAGCAGCGTAGGCGGAGGACTCTCCTACGAGCAGTACTTC. It yields the protein CASSVGGGLSYEQYF.